This TCR beta chain was found in a study of blood T cell repertoires in COVID-19 (dated by TCRdb to the early 2020s). Some background on the complete study: Samples from collaborators originated in the United States, Italy and Spain and spanned both the acute and convalescent phases of COVID-19. The samples were drawn from two sources: the first 160 participants of the ongoing ImmuneRACE study, and 1,254 subjects contributed by 6 global collaborators. Sample metadata almost always included a de-identified subject ID, COVID-19 status, age in years and sex. Where available, HLA class I and class II types were taken from metadata supplied by the sample provider and were not determined by assay-based typing. The dataset comprised deeply sampled blood TCRbeta repertoires from subjects exposed to, actively infected with, or recovered from COVID-19. The repertoires were released in a freely available public database meant as a resource for research on the immune response to SARS-CoV-2. The material from the prospective study consisted of cDNA or gDNA derived from T cells, B-cell-depleted T cells, or PBMCs. Beyond this particular receptor, the publication reports: Clinical and demographic metadata were provided uncurated, with the amount varying by source and participant.

Turning to this clone: Its recognized antigen is unknown. The input lacks base qualities; no much larger clone sits a single base away.

Enrolling through a virtual design, the prospective study's participants ranged in age from about 18 to 89 years and lived across some 22 United States geographic areas. In the prospective study, participants were assigned to cohorts based on the clinical history participants reported in a screening survey and a study questionnaire. Each participant in the prospective study had whole blood, serum and a nasopharyngeal or oropharyngeal swab collected by mobile phlebotomists. Participants in the prospective study had the option to provide additional blood draws and questionnaires over a roughly 2-month period. Blood samples from the prospective study were shipped frozen or at room temperature prior to DNA extraction. Trimming at the junction amounts to 2 bases on V and 5 bases on J, and the germline ends lie 6 bases apart. CDR1 and CDR2 are read off the germline V gene as LGHNT and FRNRAP. The CDR3 measures 12 amino acids from cysteine to phenylalanine. The CDR3 DNA has 36 bases and is translated from base 1.

TCRbeta CDR3 regions were amplified from genomic DNA by means of the immunoSEQ Assay, a bias-controlled multiplex PCR. Processing in the source paper ran as follows. The number of nucleated cells in each sample was estimated from the amplification of reference gene primers within the assay. Sequence reads were collapsed and filtered to measure the absolute abundance of every unique TCRbeta CDR3 rearrangement. For each sample, productive Simpson clonality was calculated as the square root of Simpson's diversity index across productive rearrangements. TCRdb provides this immuneACCESS table in a form limited to in-frame rearrangements. Some clones are lacking; in checked studies, under half of them reflect an unresolved V gene, and why the rest are absent is not known. The V and J calls and clone size were taken over from that table, and D and trimming were inferred from the DNA. The sample yields about 250,000 clones; over 75% were counted once. The ten top clones hold 9.1% of the sample.

The receptor comes from a woman aged 45-65 years with acute COVID-19. The rearrangement combines TRBV12-5 with TRBJ2-5, with the D gene not clear enough to name. The sample consisted of PBMCs or T cells enriched from blood (not recorded which). In nucleotide form, the sequence is TGTGCTAGTGGTTTGTCTAGGGAGACCCAGTACTTC. Its protein reads: CASGLSRETQYF. When the CDR3 is completed using the reference TRBV12-5 and TRBJ2-5 genes on either side, the full variable domain is DARVTQTPRHKVTEMGQEVTMRCQPILGHNTVFWYRQTMMQGLELLAYFRNRAPLDDSGMPKDRFSAEMPDATLATLKIQPSEPRDSAVYFCASGLSRETQYFGPGTRLLVL.